This T cell receptor (beta chain) is from a study of T cells in Graves' hyperthyroidism and ophthalmopathy. Study-wide background: Blood from the periphery was taken at initial diagnosis, before any treatment.

J lost 0 bases, V lost 5 bases, and 14 bases had no gene match. From germline, CDR1 is LNHDA and CDR2 SQIVND (reference sequence). The CDR3 sequence is 19 residues long. Amplification targeted TCR beta CDR3 regions from RNA transcripts. A set of HTBI primers served as the primers for a first-round RT-PCR of the TCR CDR3. TCRdb redid the calling of the multiplex PCR reads with MiXCR, one entry per CDR3 protein. The sample consists of 340,000 or so distinct CDR3 sequences, approximately 18% of them appearing once. This clonotype showed up just a few times. Its antigen is currently unknown. Study observations and caveats: Peripheral blood also featured most of the thyroid clonotypes expanded above 0.001.

Based on clinical symptoms, serum thyroxine and TRAb, thyroid ultrasound and orbital computed tomography, diagnoses were reached. Fresh peripheral blood, 10 ml, yielded the PBMCs. Sequencing was done on a sample of blood. The receptor was isolated from a woman in her 50s with Graves' hyperthyroidism. V gene TRBV19 combines with J gene TRBJ2-3; the match to TRBD2 covers 10 bases. The CDR3 bases are TGTGCCAGTAGTCACACCCTGCGACTAGCGGGTTCTAGCACAGATACGCAGTATTTT. Encoded protein: CASSHTLRLAGSSTDTQYF.